The rows below give T cell receptor beta chains drawn from one sample of a study of cytomegalovirus exposure and HLA in healthy donors. Assay: immunoSEQ multiplex PCR; the TCRdb copy retains only in-frame clones and omits some. The data show some 110,000 clones, approximately 80% seen once. The sequencing input was PBMCs. These receptors came from a man aged 45-65 years in good health and CMV-seropositive. The CDR3 runs from the conserved cysteine through the conserved F or W. D genes are given only for firm matches. Clone size is given for some rows only: seen once, a few or many times, or a class if the clone is expanded.

-	-	TRBV18	TRBJ2-5	TGTGCCAGCTCACCACCGGAGGGAAGAGAGACCCAGTACTTC	CASSPPEGRETQYF
TRBD1	-	TRBV18	TRBJ1-1	TGTGCCAGCTCACGATTCGACAGGGGGCCGGGAACTGAAGCTTTCTTT	CASSRFDRGPGTEAFF
TRBD2	-	TRBV5-4	TRBJ2-7	TGTGCCAGCAGCTATAGCGGGGGGGCGTACGAGCAGTACTTC	CASSYSGGAYEQYF
-	few	TRBV30	TRBJ2-7	TGTGCCTGGGGTCTGGGACTCTACGAGCAGTACTTC	CAWGLGLYEQYF
-	-	TRBV14	TRBJ2-3	TGTGCCAGCAGCCAAGAACGCCAGGCCGATACGCAGTATTTT	CASSQERQADTQYF
TRBD2	-	TRBV5-1	TRBJ2-1	TGCGCCAGCAGCAGGGACCGGACTAGCGCGACCTACAATGAGCAGTTCTTC	CASSRDRTSATYNEQFF
TRBD1	once	TRBV2	TRBJ2-3	TGTGCCAGCAGGAGGTGGACAGGGATACTCGCGGATACGCAGTATTTT	CASRRWTGILADTQYF
TRBD1	-	TRBV7-6	TRBJ1-1	TGTGCCAGCAGCATCGGACAGGGATTCACTGAAGCTTTCTTT	CASSIGQGFTEAFF
-	-	TRBV6-6	TRBJ2-3	TGTGCCAGCACCCAGGGTTCCGCGCAGTATTTT	CASTQGSAQYF
-	few	TRBV6-4	TRBJ1-6	TGTGCCAGCAGTGAGCAGGGAGGGAATTCACCCCTCCACTTT	CASSEQGGNSPLHF
-	-	TRBV5-1	TRBJ2-1	TGCGCCAGCAGCTTTACAGGGGGGGATGAGCAGTTCTTC	CASSFTGGDEQFF
TRBD1	-	TRBV29-1	TRBJ1-1	TGCAGCGTTGCGCAGGGGGCATACACTGAAGCTTTCTTT	CSVAQGAYTEAFF
-	once	TRBV28	TRBJ2-7	TGTGCCAGCAGTTTCAAGGGGCGGTCACTACGCGAGCAGTACTTC	CASSFKGRSLREQYF
TRBD2	-	TRBV5-1	TRBJ2-3	TGCGCCAGCAGCTTGTTGCAGCGGGGGCTTCAACCTAGCACAGATACGCAGTATTTT	CASSLLQRGLQPSTDTQYF